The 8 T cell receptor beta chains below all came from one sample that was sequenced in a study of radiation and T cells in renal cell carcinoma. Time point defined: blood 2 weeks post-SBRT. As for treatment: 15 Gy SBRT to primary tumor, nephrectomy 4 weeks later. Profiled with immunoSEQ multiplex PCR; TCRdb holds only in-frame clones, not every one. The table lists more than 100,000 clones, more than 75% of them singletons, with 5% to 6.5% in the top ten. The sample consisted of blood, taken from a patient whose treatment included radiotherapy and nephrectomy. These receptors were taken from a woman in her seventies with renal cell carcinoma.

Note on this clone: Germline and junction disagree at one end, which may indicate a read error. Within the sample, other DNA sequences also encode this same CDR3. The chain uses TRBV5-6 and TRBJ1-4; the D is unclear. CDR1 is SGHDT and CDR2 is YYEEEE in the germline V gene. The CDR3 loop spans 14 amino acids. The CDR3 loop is CASSLLGQREKLFF. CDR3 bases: TGTGCCAGCAGCTTACTAGGGCAGCGAGAAAAATTGTTTTTT.

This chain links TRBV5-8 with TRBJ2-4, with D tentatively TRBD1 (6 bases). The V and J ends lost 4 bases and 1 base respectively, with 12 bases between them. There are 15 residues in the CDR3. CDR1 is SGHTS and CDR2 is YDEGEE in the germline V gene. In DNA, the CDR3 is TGTGCCAGCAGCACAGGGCTGGCGGCCAAAAACATTCAGTACTTC. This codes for CASSTGLAAKNIQYF.

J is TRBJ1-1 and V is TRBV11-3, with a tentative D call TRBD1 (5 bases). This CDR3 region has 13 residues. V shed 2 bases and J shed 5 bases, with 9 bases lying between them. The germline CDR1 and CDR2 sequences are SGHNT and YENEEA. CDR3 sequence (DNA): TGTGCCAGCAGCTTACCAGGGAAGACTGAAGCTTTCTTT. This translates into CASSLPGKTEAFF.

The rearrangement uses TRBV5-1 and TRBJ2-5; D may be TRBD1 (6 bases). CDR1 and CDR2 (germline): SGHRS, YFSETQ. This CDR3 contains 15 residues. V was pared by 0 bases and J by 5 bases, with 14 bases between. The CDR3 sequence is CASSLGDTGAETQYF. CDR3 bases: TGCGCCAGCAGCTTGGGGGACACCGGGGCGGAGACCCAGTACTTC. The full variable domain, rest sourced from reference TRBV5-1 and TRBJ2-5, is KAGVTQTPRYLIKTRGQQVTLSCSPISGHRSVSWYQQTPGQGLQFLFEYFSETQRNKGNFPGRFSGRQFSNSRSEMNVSTLELGDSALYLCASSLGDTGAETQYFGPGTRLLVL.

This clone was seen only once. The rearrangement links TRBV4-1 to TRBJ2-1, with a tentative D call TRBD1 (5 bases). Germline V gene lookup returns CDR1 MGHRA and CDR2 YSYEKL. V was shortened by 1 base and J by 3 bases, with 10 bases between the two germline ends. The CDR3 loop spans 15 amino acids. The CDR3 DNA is TGCGCCAGCAGCCAAGTCAGGACAAACTACAATGAGCAGTTCTTC. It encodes CASSQVRTNYNEQFF.

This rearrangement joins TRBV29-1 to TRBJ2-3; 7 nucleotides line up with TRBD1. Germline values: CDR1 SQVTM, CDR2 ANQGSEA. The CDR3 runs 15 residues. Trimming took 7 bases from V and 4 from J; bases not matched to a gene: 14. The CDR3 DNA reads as TGCAGCGCCTTGGGGAAGACAGGGAGCTCAGATACGCAGTATTTT. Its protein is CSALGKTGSSDTQYF.

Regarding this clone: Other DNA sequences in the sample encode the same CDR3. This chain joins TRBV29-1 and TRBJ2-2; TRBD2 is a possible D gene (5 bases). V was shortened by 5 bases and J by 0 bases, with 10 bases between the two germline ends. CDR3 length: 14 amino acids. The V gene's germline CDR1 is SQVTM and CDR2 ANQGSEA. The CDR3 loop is CSVRTAANTGELFF. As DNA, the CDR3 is TGCAGCGTTCGGACTGCCGCGAACACCGGGGAGCTGTTTTTT.

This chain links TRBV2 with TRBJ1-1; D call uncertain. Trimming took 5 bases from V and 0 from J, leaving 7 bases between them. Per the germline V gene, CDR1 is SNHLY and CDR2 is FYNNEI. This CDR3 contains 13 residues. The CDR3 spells CASSLIMNTEAFF. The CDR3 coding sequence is TGTGCCAGCAGTCTAATCATGAACACTGAAGCTTTCTTT.